The 32 T cell receptor beta chains in this list originate from one sample, sequenced in a study of blood T cell repertoires in COVID-19. Libraries were prepared by immunoSEQ multiplex PCR; TCRdb keeps only in-frame clonotypes and omits some of them. The sample has about 260,000 clones; more than 75% are singletons. The sequencing sample was made of peripheral blood. The origin of the receptors is a woman aged 35 to 49 who had recovered from COVID-19.

The V call is TRBV18, the J call TRBJ2-7; 11 bases match TRBD1. CDR3 length equals 15 residues. CDR1 is KGHSH and CDR2 is LQKENI in the germline V gene. V shed 1 base, J shed 4 bases, and the junction held 3 bases outside the gene matches. The CDR3 bases are TGTGCCAGCTCACCACAAGGACAGGGGGCTTACGAGCAGTACTTC. Translating gives CASSPQGQGAYEQYF. The full variable domain, with the rest looked up from reference TRBV18 and TRBJ2-7, is NAGVMQNPRHLVRRRGQEARLRCSPMKGHSHVYWYRQLPEEGLKFMVYLQKENIIDESGMPKERFSAEFPKEGPSILRIQQVVRGDSAAYFCASSPQGQGAYEQYFGPGTRLTVT.

Notes on this clone: The identical CDR3 is also encoded by other nucleotide sequences in the sample. CDR3 sequence reads: CASSETGGQPQHF. For the CDR3, the DNA is TGCGCCAGCAGTGAGACAGGGGGACAGCCCCAGCATTTT. The genes are TRBV5-1 and TRBJ1-5; 9 bases are a match to TRBD1. CDR1 SGHRS and CDR2 YFSETQ come from the germline V gene. The J segment lost 7 bases and the V segment lost 5 bases, leaving 4 bases of the junction unmatched. This CDR3 is built from 13 residues. The variable domain in full, with the rest retrieved from reference TRBV5-1 and TRBJ1-5, is KAGVTQTPRYLIKTRGQQVTLSCSPISGHRSVSWYQQTPGQGLQFLFEYFSETQRNKGNFPGRFSGRQFSNSRSEMNVSTLELGDSALYLCASSETGGQPQHFGDGTRLSIL.

The chain uses TRBV2 and TRBJ2-2, with D possibly TRBD2 on 5 matching bases. The CDR3 sequence is 14 residues long. Per germline, CDR1 SNHLY and CDR2 FYNNEI. Trimming removed 0 bases at V and 5 bases at J, with 7 bases between. The CDR3 DNA is TGTGCCAGCAGTGAAGCCCGGGGTACCGGGGAGCTGTTTTTT. Its translation: CASSEARGTGELFF.

In DNA, the CDR3 is TGTGCCAGCAGCCCCACCCTACCACCAGATACGCAGTATTTT. It specifies CASSPTLPPDTQYF. The chain combines TRBV9 with TRBJ2-3; D uncertain. Germline V gives CDR1 SGDLS, CDR2 YYNGEE. The CDR3 consists of 14 residues. V lost 4 bases, J lost 4 bases, and 13 bases lay in between.

This sequence joins TRBV6-5 and TRBJ1-3; the match to TRBD1 covers 8 bases. Per germline, CDR1 MNHEY and CDR2 SVGAGI. V lost 5 bases and J lost 4; bases outside the gene matches: 1. The CDR3 is 13 residues long. CDR3 sequence (DNA): TGTGCCAGCAGTAGGGACAGGGGAAACACCATATATTTT. The encoded protein is CASSRDRGNTIYF.

This clone was seen a single time. The chain carries TRBV27 and TRBJ1-5, with 7 nucleotides matching TRBD1. V was pared by 8 bases and J by 3 bases, with 4 bases of the junction left unmatched. Looked up from germline, CDR1 is MNHEY and CDR2 is SMNVEV (reference sequence). This CDR3 spans 13 amino acids. The CDR3 spells CASRTGFNQPQHF. CDR3 in DNA: TGTGCCAGCCGGACAGGTTTCAATCAGCCCCAGCATTTT.

The genes are TRBV5-4 and TRBJ1-1; TRBD1 matches 9 bases. This CDR3 spans 13 amino acids. After removal of 3 bases from V and 7 bases from J, the junction contained 4 bases not matched to a gene. In germline, CDR1 is SGHNT, CDR2 YYREEE (reference sequence). The CDR3 nucleotides read TGTGCCAGCAGCTCGACAGGGGGTAATGAAGCTTTCTTT. As protein: CASSSTGGNEAFF.

The chain couples TRBV5-4 to TRBJ2-7; the match to TRBD1 covers 10 bases. The length of the CDR3 is 13 residues. Germline V gives CDR1 SGHNT, CDR2 YYREEE (reference sequence). The V and J ends lost 4 bases and 5 bases, in that order; junction bases with no gene match: 3. CDR3 amino acids: CASSVGQGNEQYF. CDR3 DNA: TGTGCCAGCAGCGTGGGACAGGGGAACGAGCAGTACTTC.

The gene calls are TRBV11-2 and TRBJ2-5; a weak D match, TRBD2 (6 bases). The CDR3 sequence is 15 residues long. CDR1 and CDR2 from the germline V gene are SGHAT and FQNNGV. Trimming pared 3 bases from V and 2 bases from J, leaving 13 bases between. CDR3 in DNA: TGTGCCAGCAGCTTTAGGAGGGGACGTCAAGAGACCCAGTACTTC. Protein: CASSFRRGRQETQYF.

The chain couples TRBV13 to TRBJ2-3; no clear D. The germline CDR1 and CDR2 sequences are PRHDT and FYEKMQ (reference sequence). V shed 5 bases and J shed 2 bases, with 14 bases lying between them. The CDR3 spans 15 residues. The CDR3: CASSPYGLVTDTQYF. CDR3 DNA sequence: TGTGCCAGCAGCCCCTACGGTCTTGTCACAGATACGCAGTATTTT.

The chain links TRBV9 to TRBJ1-1; no clear D gene. Between the trimmed V and J ends, which lost 2 bases and 1 base, there was a span of 18 bases. Germline V gives CDR1 SGDLS, CDR2 YYNGEE. The CDR3 spans 17 residues. CDR3 residues: CASSVPQGSPGNTEAFF. The CDR3, as DNA: TGTGCCAGCAGCGTCCCCCAAGGCTCCCCGGGGAACACTGAAGCTTTCTTT.

The gene calls are TRBV15 and TRBJ2-3; tentative D call: TRBD1 (5 bases). The CDR3 covers 15 residues. Germline CDR1 and CDR2: LNHNV and YYDKDF (reference sequence). The V and J ends lost 1 base and 3 bases respectively, with 11 bases between them. The CDR3 here is CATSRGGSETDTQYF. The CDR3 region has the DNA TGTGCCACCAGCAGAGGGGGCAGTGAGACAGATACGCAGTATTTT.

The sample holds one count of this clone. In nucleotides, the CDR3 is TGTGCCAGCAGTTACCAGGGTGCCTATGGCTACACCTTC. It is translated as CASSYQGAYGYTF. The V call is TRBV6-5, the J call TRBJ1-2, with D possibly TRBD1 on 5 matching bases. Deletions cut 2 bases from V and 4 bases from J, with 8 bases between. This CDR3 comprises 13 residues. Germline assignment: CDR1 MNHEY and CDR2 SVGAGI.

This sequence joins TRBV5-6 and TRBJ2-3, with a weak D call TRBD1 (5 bases). CDR1 and CDR2 from the germline V gene are SGHDT and YYEEEE. The CDR3 spans 15 residues. V was pared by 3 bases and J by 0 bases, with 11 bases between. CDR3 amino acids: CASSYTTESTDTQYF. DNA of the CDR3: TGTGCCAGCAGCTACACGACAGAGAGCACAGATACGCAGTATTTT.

V gene TRBV7-2 combines with J gene TRBJ1-2; no clear D. The CDR3 length is 14 residues. Germline V gene lookup returns CDR1 SGHTA and CDR2 FQGNSA. The germline V and J ends were trimmed by 3 bases and 6 bases, with 14 bases remaining between them. CDR3 sequence (DNA): TGTGCCAGCAGCTTCCGGGAGACCCCTGATGGCTACACCTTC. It specifies CASSFRETPDGYTF.

The chain combines TRBV11-2 with TRBJ1-2, with D perhaps matching TRBD1 (5 bases). The V gene's germline CDR1 is SGHAT and CDR2 FQNNGV. V was cut by 5 bases and J by 3 bases, with 13 bases left in between. The CDR3 consists of 14 residues. The CDR3 reads CASSRMDTYYGYTF. In nucleotides, the CDR3 is TGTGCCAGCAGCCGAATGGACACATACTATGGCTACACCTTC.

The chain combines TRBV30 with TRBJ2-3, with 7 nucleotides matching TRBD1. The germline gives CDR1 GTSNPN, CDR2 SVGIG (reference sequence). The CDR3 has 13 residues. The trim removed 2 bases at V and 2 bases at J, leaving 1 base unmatched. In nucleotides, the CDR3 is TGTGCCTGGAGTAAGGGGGCCACAGATACGCAGTATTTT. This codes for CAWSKGATDTQYF.

V gene TRBV5-1 combines with J gene TRBJ2-5, with unresolved D. V was shortened by 4 bases and J by 4 bases, with 8 bases between the two germline ends. The germline V gene has CDR1 SGHRS and CDR2 YFSETQ. The length of the CDR3 is 12 residues. CDR3 residues: CASSPYGETQYF. The CDR3, as DNA: TGCGCCAGCAGCCCGTACGGAGAGACCCAGTACTTC. Variable domain in full (rest from reference TRBV5-1 and TRBJ2-5): KAGVTQTPRYLIKTRGQQVTLSCSPISGHRSVSWYQQTPGQGLQFLFEYFSETQRNKGNFPGRFSGRQFSNSRSEMNVSTLELGDSALYLCASSPYGETQYFGPGTRLLVL.

CDR3 residues: CASSVRGRTEAFF. DNA for the CDR3: TGTGCCAGTAGTGTCCGGGGGAGAACTGAAGCTTTCTTT. This chain links TRBV19 with TRBJ1-1; TRBD1 is a possible D gene (5 bases). The CDR3 has 13 amino acids. CDR1 and CDR2 (germline): LNHDA, SQIVND (reference sequence). V lost 5 bases to trimming and J lost 5 bases, with 12 bases between them.

V and J are TRBV7-9 and TRBJ1-2; 7 bases agree with TRBD1. CDR3 length equals 16 residues. Germline V gene lookup returns CDR1 SEHNR and CDR2 FQNEAQ (reference sequence). Trimming cost V 4 bases and J 2 bases; bases outside gene matches: 10. The CDR3 coding sequence is TGTGCCAGCAGCTCGTCTGACAGGGAGTACAACTATGGCTACACCTTC. Protein sequence: CASSSSDREYNYGYTF.

V usage is TRBV5-5 and J usage is TRBJ2-7, with D hard to call. This CDR3 comprises 16 residues. Germline V gene data show CDR1 as SGHKS and CDR2 as YYEKEE (reference sequence). Trimming shortened V by 6 bases and J by 5 bases, and 24 bases separated the two germline ends. Written as DNA, the CDR3 is TGTGCCAGCACCCCAAGATGGGCAGGCCATTTGGACGAGCAGTACTTC. Translated: CASTPRWAGHLDEQYF.

The CDR3 loop reads CASSLRPSGASGVQEQFF. As DNA, the CDR3 is TGCGCCAGCAGCTTGAGGCCGTCAGGGGCTAGCGGGGTTCAAGAGCAGTTCTTC. The rearrangement joins TRBV5-1 to TRBJ2-1, with 9 bases fitting TRBD2. This CDR3 is built from 18 residues. In germline, CDR1 is SGHRS, CDR2 YFSETQ. Trimming at V came to 1 base and at J to 10 bases, leaving 18 bases not matched to a gene.

The rearrangement uses TRBV2 and TRBJ1-5, with D possibly TRBD1 on 5 matching bases. Trimming cost V 8 bases and J 0 bases, with 17 bases left between them. Per the germline V gene, CDR1 is SNHLY and CDR2 is FYNNEI. The CDR3 is 16 residues long. The CDR3: CASAAEDSDSNQPQHF. CDR3 in DNA: TGTGCCAGCGCCGCCGAAGACAGTGATAGCAATCAGCCCCAGCATTTT.

The chain combines TRBV5-4 with TRBJ1-1; the match to TRBD1 covers 10 bases. Trimming cost V 0 bases and J 1 base; bases outside gene matches: 0. Germline V lookup: CDR1 SGHNT, CDR2 YYREEE (reference sequence). The CDR3 runs to 15 residues. The CDR3 DNA is TGTGCCAGCAGCTTGGGACAGGGGGCGAACACTGAAGCTTTCTTT. It codes for CASSLGQGANTEAFF. The full variable domain, with the rest looked up from reference TRBV5-4 and TRBJ1-1, is ETGVTQSPTHLIKTRGQQVTLRCSSQSGHNTVSWYQQALGQGPQFIFQYYREEENGRGNFPPRFSGLQFPNYSSELNVNALELDDSALYLCASSLGQGANTEAFFGQGTRLTVV.

The chain joins TRBV5-1 to TRBJ2-2, with 7 bases that match TRBD1. Trimming took 3 bases from V and 7 from J; bases not matched to a gene: 3. Per germline, CDR1 SGHRS and CDR2 YFSETQ. The CDR3 is 13 amino acids. The CDR3 spells CASSSQGVGELFF. The DNA for the CDR3 is TGCGCCAGCAGCTCCCAGGGGGTCGGGGAGCTGTTTTTT.

Here the CDR3 reads CASSSAGAQYF. CDR3 nucleotide sequence: TGTGCCAGCAGCTCAGCCGGGGCCCAGTACTTC. The chain combines TRBV7-2 with TRBJ2-5, with D perhaps matching TRBD2 (5 bases). The CDR3 loop spans 11 amino acids. V lost 4 bases and J 9 bases, leaving 9 bases between the germline ends. Germline loops: CDR1 SGHTA, CDR2 FQGNSA.

The V call is TRBV5-6, the J call TRBJ1-2; D may be TRBD1 (5 bases). The germline V and J ends were trimmed by 4 bases and 2 bases, with 12 bases remaining between them. Looked up from germline, CDR1 is SGHDT and CDR2 is YYEEEE. This CDR3 has 14 amino acids. This chain's CDR3 is CASSRRGMNYGYTF. The CDR3 DNA is TGTGCCAGCAGCCGACGGGGGATGAACTATGGCTACACCTTC.

The chain recombines TRBV15 with TRBJ2-3; 12 bases match TRBD2. Germline CDR1 LNHNV, CDR2 YYDKDF (reference sequence). The CDR3 has 17 amino acids. The V gene end was trimmed by 3 bases and the J gene end by 2 bases; junction bases not matched to a gene: 6. The CDR3 spells CATSRLGLAGSTDTQYF. DNA of the CDR3: TGTGCCACCAGCAGGTTGGGACTAGCGGGCTCCACAGATACGCAGTATTTT.

In this sample, this clone turned up a few times. The chain is built from TRBV10-3 and TRBJ1-2; possible D gene TRBD1, 6 bases. This CDR3 contains 15 residues. Germline V CDR1 and CDR2: ENHRY, SYGVKD. V lost 3 bases and J lost 8, with 19 bases in between. This CDR3 reads CAISDSLGTRGGYTF. In nucleotides, the CDR3 is TGTGCCATCAGTGATTCCCTTGGGACAAGGGGAGGCTACACCTTC.

V usage is TRBV19 and J usage is TRBJ1-1; 7 nucleotides line up with TRBD1. Germline V gives CDR1 LNHDA, CDR2 SQIVND (reference sequence). The V segment lost 3 bases and the J segment 10 bases; nucleotides outside the gene matches: 5. This CDR3 region has 12 residues. Here the CDR3 reads CASSITGVGAFF. The CDR3 DNA reads TGTGCCAGTAGTATTACAGGGGTTGGAGCTTTCTTT.

J is TRBJ1-2 and V is TRBV24-1, with D possibly matching TRBD1 (5 bases). CDR1 and CDR2 (germline): KGHDR, SFDVKD. V was clipped by 1 base and J by 7 bases, with 15 bases between them. The CDR3 length is 15 residues. CDR3 in DNA: TGTGCCACCAGTGATTTCATCGGGGGTCCCCCTGGCTACACCTTC. This encodes CATSDFIGGPPGYTF.

The chain joins TRBV6-5 to TRBJ1-1; D gene unclear. The germline V and J ends were trimmed by 7 bases and 7 bases, with 19 bases remaining between them. Germline V gene lookup returns CDR1 MNHEY and CDR2 SVGAGI. The CDR3 loop spans 14 amino acids. The CDR3 DNA reads TGTGCCAGCACCCCCAATGAGGGTTATTTTGAAGCTTTCTTT. The encoded protein is CASTPNEGYFEAFF.